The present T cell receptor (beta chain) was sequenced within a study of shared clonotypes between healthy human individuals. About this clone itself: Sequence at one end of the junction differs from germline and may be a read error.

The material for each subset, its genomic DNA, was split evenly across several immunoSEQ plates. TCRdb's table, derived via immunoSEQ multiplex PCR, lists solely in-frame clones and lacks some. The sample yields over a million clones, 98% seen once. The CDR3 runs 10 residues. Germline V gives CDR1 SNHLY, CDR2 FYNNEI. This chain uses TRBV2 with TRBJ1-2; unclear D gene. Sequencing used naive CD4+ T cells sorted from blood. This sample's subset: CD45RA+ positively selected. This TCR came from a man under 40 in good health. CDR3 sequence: CASRNTRGSF. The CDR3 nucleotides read TGTGCCAGCCGCAATACCCGGGGTTCCTTC. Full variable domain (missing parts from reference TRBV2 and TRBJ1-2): EPEVTQTPSHQVTQMGQEVILRCVPISNHLYFYWYRQILGQKVEFLVSFYNNEISEKSEIFDDQFSVERPDGSNFTLKIRSTKLEDSAMYFCASRNTRGSFGSGTRLTVV.